The 16 T cell receptor beta chains reported below all come from one sample, sequenced in a study of cytomegalovirus exposure and HLA in healthy donors. Use of 60 Vbeta and 13 Jbeta primers characterized the PCR. Using immunoSEQ multiplex PCR, the repertoire was profiled, and TCRdb retains in-frame clones only, with some absent. The sample carries 90,000 to 130,000 clones, over 65% recorded once. The specimen was PBMCs. Source of these receptors: a woman between 25 and 40 years old in good health and CMV-seronegative.

The CDR3 DNA follows: TGTGCCAGCAGCTTAGACCCAAGTGGCACAAGCGGTGAAAAACTGTTTTTT. Residues: CASSLDPSGTSGEKLFF. This chain connects TRBV7-2 to TRBJ1-4; D unclear. Germline-derived CDR1 and CDR2 are SGHTA and FQGNSA. The CDR3 is 17 residues long. The ends were cut back, 1 base at V and 7 bases at J, with 19 bases in the middle.

This chain joins TRBV18 and TRBJ2-7; 9 nucleotides align to TRBD1. V lost 6 bases to trimming and J lost 2 bases; unmatched junction nucleotides: 5. The CDR3 runs to 14 residues. Germline V gene sequence: CDR1 KGHSH, CDR2 LQKENI. CDR3 coding DNA: TGTGCCAGCTCCCCCCGGACAGGGGCCTACGAGCAGTACTTC. Amino acids: CASSPRTGAYEQYF.

This clone was detected once. The rearrangement links TRBV29-1 to TRBJ2-7, with D possibly matching TRBD1 (6 bases). V lost 6 bases and J 2 bases, leaving 17 bases between the germline ends. The CDR3 sequence is 14 residues long. Germline lookup yields CDR1 SQVTM and CDR2 ANQGSEA. The CDR3 region has the DNA TGCAGCGTCACCGGCACAGGGACCCCCTACGAGCAGTACTTC. It is translated as CSVTGTGTPYEQYF.

The V gene is TRBV11-1, the J gene TRBJ2-7; no clear D gene. The germline V gene encodes CDR1 SGHAT and CDR2 FQDESV (reference sequence). Trimming took off 8 bases at V and 0 bases at J, with 14 bases between the two ends. The CDR3 consists of 14 residues. The CDR3 region is CASGSRGSSYEQYF. CDR3 nucleotide sequence: TGTGCCAGCGGATCGAGAGGTAGCTCCTACGAGCAGTACTTC. Full variable domain (rest looked up from reference TRBV11-1 and TRBJ2-7): EAEVAQSPRYKITEKSQAVAFWCDPISGHATLYWYRQILGQGPELLVQFQDESVVDDSQLPKDRFSAERLKGVDSTLKIQPAELGDSAMYLCASGSRGSSYEQYFGPGTRLTVT.

This clone was counted between two and nine times. The rearrangement joins TRBV6-4 to TRBJ2-2; the D gene is possibly TRBD1 (5 bases). Germline V gives CDR1 MRHNA, CDR2 SNTAGT. V was shortened by 2 bases and J by 5 bases, with 6 bases between the two germline ends. The CDR3 is 13 residues long. CDR3 coding DNA: TGTGCCAGCAGTGACAGGGGAACCGGGGAGCTGTTTTTT. Residues: CASSDRGTGELFF.

The rearrangement uses TRBV29-1 and TRBJ2-7, with TRBD1 identical over 8 bases. After removal of 4 bases from V and 0 bases from J, the junction contained 2 bases not matched to a gene. Per the germline V gene, CDR1 is SQVTM and CDR2 is ANQGSEA. The CDR3 has 13 amino acids. DNA for the CDR3: TGCAGCGTTGGACAGGGGCTCTCCTACGAGCAGTACTTC. The encoded protein is CSVGQGLSYEQYF.

The chain uses TRBV5-1 and TRBJ2-5; 12 nucleotides line up with TRBD2. J gave up 4 bases and V 5 bases, and 6 bases lay outside the gene matches. There are 15 residues in the CDR3. Germline-derived CDR1 and CDR2 are SGHRS and YFSETQ. The CDR3, as DNA: TGCGCCAGCAGTCCTAGCGGGAGGGCCACAGAGACCCAGTACTTC. Encoded protein: CASSPSGRATETQYF.

The chain combines TRBV9 with TRBJ2-1; 12 nucleotides agree with TRBD2. The germline V gene has CDR1 SGDLS and CDR2 YYNGEE. The CDR3 is 20 amino acids. After removal of 4 bases from V and 0 bases from J, the junction contained 14 bases not matched to a gene. The CDR3 here is CASSLKTSGSPLDSYNEQFF. The DNA for the CDR3 is TGTGCCAGCAGCCTTAAGACTAGCGGGAGCCCCCTTGACTCCTACAATGAGCAGTTCTTC.

This clone has just a few counts. The gene calls are TRBV6-6 and TRBJ1-1; TRBD1 matches at 10 bases. CDR1 is MNHNY and CDR2 is SVGAGI in the germline V gene (reference sequence). V was clipped by 2 bases and J by 4 bases; unmatched bases: 7. CDR3 length: 16 residues. The CDR3 DNA follows: TGTGCCAGCAGTTACGGGACAGGGGCGTCTTTCACTGAAGCTTTCTTT. Its protein product is CASSYGTGASFTEAFF.

The chain is built from TRBV5-1 and TRBJ1-3; D gene unclear. The CDR3 runs 15 residues. The V end lost 6 bases, the J end lost 0 bases, and 13 bases lay between the germline ends. Germline lookup yields CDR1 SGHRS and CDR2 YFSETQ. The CDR3 nucleotides read TGCGCCAGCACGGTCTTCGGGGACTCTGGAAACACCATATATTTT. This gives the protein CASTVFGDSGNTIYF.

V and J are TRBV14 and TRBJ2-1, with 14 bases aligning to TRBD2. Losses at the gene ends were 2 bases for V and 4 bases for J; bases not matched to a gene: 4. Per germline, CDR1 SGHDN and CDR2 FVKESK. The CDR3 is 17 amino acids. The CDR3 DNA is TGTGCCAGCAGCCAACAGGGACTAGCGGGAGCTTACAATGAGCAGTTCTTC. Amino acid sequence: CASSQQGLAGAYNEQFF.

The V call is TRBV9, the J call TRBJ2-1, with 8 bases matching TRBD2. V trimming: 4 bases; J trimming: 6 bases; junction bases outside the gene matches: 9. The CDR3 is made up of 15 amino acids. Per germline, CDR1 SGDLS and CDR2 YYNGEE. For the CDR3, the DNA is TGTGCCAGCAGCATGAGTAGCGGGGAATTCAATGAGCAGTTCTTC. Protein: CASSMSSGEFNEQFF.

This clone has only a few counts. Mismatch with germline at one junction end may stem from a read error. The genes are TRBV7-7 and TRBJ2-3; perhaps TRBD2 as D (6 bases). This CDR3 has 15 residues. Germline-derived CDR1 and CDR2 are SSHAT and FNYEAQ (reference sequence). The CDR3 DNA follows: TGTGCTAGCAGCTTAGAGGCTAGCGGCACAGATACGCAGTATTTT. This gives the protein CASSLEASGTDTQYF. Full variable domain (missing parts from reference TRBV7-7 and TRBJ2-3): GAGVSQSPRYKVTKRGQDVTLRCDPISSHATLYWYQQALGQGPEFLTYFNYEAQPDKSGLPSDRFSAERPEGSISTLTIQRTEQRDSAMYRCASSLEASGTDTQYFGPGTRLTVL.

The rearrangement links TRBV15 to TRBJ2-1; maybe TRBD1 (6 bases). CDR1 LNHNV and CDR2 YYDKDF come from the germline V gene (reference sequence). The V end was cut by 2 bases, the J end by 8 bases, with 13 bases between. This CDR3 contains 14 residues. The CDR3 sequence is CATSRRHRVDEQFF. The CDR3 bases are TGTGCCACCAGCAGACGCCACAGGGTTGATGAGCAGTTCTTC. The variable domain in full, with the rest retrieved from reference TRBV15 and TRBJ2-1, is DAMVIQNPRYQVTQFGKPVTLSCSQTLNHNVMYWYQQKSSQAPKLLFHYYDKDFNNEADTPDNFQSRRPNTSFCFLDIRSPGLGDTAMYLCATSRRHRVDEQFFGPGTRLTVL.

The chain recombines TRBV7-2 with TRBJ1-4; D is undetermined. The CDR3 loop spans 14 amino acids. V lost 7 bases to trimming and J lost 3 bases, with 12 bases between them. CDR1 and CDR2 from the germline V gene are SGHTA and FQGNSA. Written as DNA, the CDR3 is TGTGCCAGCACCCCGGGTTGGGCTAATGAAAAACTGTTTTTT. Its protein is CASTPGWANEKLFF.

The chain links TRBV9 to TRBJ1-1; TRBD1 matches at 10 bases. CDR3 size: 15 residues. The V segment lost 2 bases and the J segment 5 bases; nucleotides outside the gene matches: 6. Germline V gene lookup returns CDR1 SGDLS and CDR2 YYNGEE. The chain's CDR3 is CASSVTGTGETEAFF. In DNA, the CDR3 is TGTGCCAGCAGCGTTACCGGGACAGGGGAGACTGAAGCTTTCTTT. The variable domain in full, with the rest retrieved from reference TRBV9 and TRBJ1-1, is DSGVTQTPKHLITATGQRVTLRCSPRSGDLSVYWYQQSLDQGLQFLIQYYNGEERAKGNILERFSAQQFPDLHSELNLSSLELGDSALYFCASSVTGTGETEAFFGQGTRLTVV.